These 27 T cell receptor beta chains were sequenced from one sample in a study of response to subunit inactivated influenza vaccine. TCRdb fed the RT-PCR reads into MiXCR, producing one record per CDR3 protein. This sample has roughly 550,000 distinct CDR3 sequences; roughly 23% occur once, and the top ten carry 2.5% to 3.5%. The data also belong to a second study, concerning T cells expressing NK-cell markers. That report adds: With UMIs, 5'RACE template switching was used to make TCR beta cDNA.

Sequenced here: CD4+ T cells sorted from PBMCs, sampled roughly 13 days after vaccination. Every receptor here comes from a man in his forties or fifties who received an inactivated influenza vaccine.

The sample holds a few counts of this clonotype. The chain is built from TRBV7-2 and TRBJ2-6, with a possible D match to TRBD2 (5 bases). Trimming left V 5 bases short and J 0 bases short, with 8 bases between. Looked up from germline, CDR1 is SGHTA and CDR2 is FQGNSA. CDR3 length equals 15 residues. In DNA form, the CDR3 reads TGTGCCAGCAGCATCGACTACTCTGGGGCCAACGTCCTGACTTTC. Protein sequence: CASSIDYSGANVLTF. The full variable domain, with the rest looked up from reference TRBV7-2 and TRBJ2-6, is GAGVSQSPSNKVTEKGKDVELRCDPISGHTALYWYRQSLGQGLEFLIYFQGNSAPDKSGLPSDRFSAERTGGSVSTLTIQRTQQEDSAVYLCASSIDYSGANVLTFGAGSRLTVL.

The rearrangement links TRBV20-1 to TRBJ2-1; TRBD2 matches at 7 bases. Germline V lookup: CDR1 DFQATT, CDR2 SNEGSKA (reference sequence). This CDR3 has 14 amino acids. This CDR3 reads CRVLVQRDSNEQFF. CDR3 DNA sequence: TGCAGGGTCCTCGTTCAGCGGGATAGCAATGAGCAGTTCTTC.

The CDR3 DNA sequence: TGCAGTGCTAGAGTGAACTCCGATGGCTACACCTTC. This codes for CSARVNSDGYTF. J is TRBJ1-2 and V is TRBV20-1; no clear D gene. V dropped 1 base and J dropped 6 bases, with 9 bases sitting between them. Germline CDR1 DFQATT, CDR2 SNEGSKA (reference sequence). This CDR3 has 12 residues.

This clonotype came up a few times. This chain connects TRBV20-1 to TRBJ2-5; 7 bases are a match to TRBD1. Germline CDR1 is DFQATT and CDR2 is SNEGSKA (reference sequence). V lost 7 bases and J lost 0; bases outside the gene matches: 5. This CDR3 has 13 residues. As DNA, the CDR3 is TGCAGTGTTTTGGACAGGAACCAAGAGACCCAGTACTTC. Translation: CSVLDRNQETQYF.

DNA for the CDR3: TGTGCCAGCAGTTACTCGGCTAGCGGCGAGACCCAGTACTTC. Translating gives CASSYSASGETQYF. This chain uses TRBV6-2 or TRBV6-3 with TRBJ2-5; the match to TRBD2 covers 7 bases. Germline-derived CDR1 and CDR2 are MNHEY and SVGEGT. V lost 0 bases, J lost 5 bases, and 3 bases stayed unmatched. CDR3 length: 14 residues.

The rearrangement uses TRBV6-2 or TRBV6-3 and TRBJ1-2, with D hard to call. The CDR3 runs to 13 residues. Germline loops: CDR1 MNHEY, CDR2 SVGEGT. V was shortened by 2 bases and J by 6 bases, with 10 bases between the two germline ends. The CDR3 loop reads CASSYTQTHGYTF. CDR3 bases: TGTGCCAGCAGTTACACACAGACCCATGGCTACACCTTC.

This clonotype was detected many times. The chain carries TRBV20-1 and TRBJ2-2; D uncertain. The V and J ends lost 5 bases and 5 bases respectively, with 15 bases between them. Germline assignment: CDR1 DFQATT and CDR2 SNEGSKA (reference sequence). The CDR3 sequence is 14 residues long. In DNA, the CDR3 is TGCAGTGCTTACCCCCAGCGTCAAACCGGGGAGCTGTTTTTT. Translating gives CSAYPQRQTGELFF.

V is TRBV3-1 and J is TRBJ2-1; 8 positions match TRBD1. Germline V CDR1 and CDR2: LGHDT, YNNKEL (reference sequence). V dropped 1 base and J dropped 7; count of bases not matched to a gene: 6. The CDR3 loop spans 15 amino acids. The CDR3 DNA follows: TGTGCCAGCAGCCAAGTCCAGGGGGCCAGAAATGAGCAGTTCTTC. Protein product: CASSQVQGARNEQFF.

This chain joins TRBV21-1 and TRBJ2-3. TRBV21-1 is an annotated pseudogene. The CDR3 has 14 amino acids. CDR3 in DNA: TGTGCCAGCAGCAAAAGGTGGAGCGCGTATACGCAGTATTTT. Residues: CASSKRWSAYTQYF.

This clonotype showed up just a few times. This chain uses TRBV4-2 with TRBJ2-5; D remains ambiguous. The CDR3 length is 12 residues. Trimming took 1 base from V and 7 from J, leaving 7 bases between them. The germline CDR1 and CDR2 sequences are LGHNA and YNFKEQ. DNA for the CDR3: TGTGCCAGCAGCCAAGGGGCATCGACCCAGTACTTC. As protein: CASSQGASTQYF.

The CDR3 nucleotides read TGTGCCAGCAGCCAAGATCTCGGCGGCCCCTACGAGCAGTACTTC. This translates into CASSQDLGGPYEQYF. The chain joins TRBV3-1 to TRBJ2-7; D call uncertain. The CDR3 is made up of 15 amino acids. Germline CDR1 is LGHDT and CDR2 is YNNKEL (reference sequence). V lost 0 bases, J lost 2 bases, and 11 bases lay in between.

V usage is TRBV7-2 and J usage is TRBJ2-7, with TRBD1 as a possible D gene (6 bases). Trimming pared 0 bases from V and 3 bases from J, leaving 12 bases between. This CDR3 has 15 residues. Germline lookup yields CDR1 SGHTA and CDR2 FQGNSA. Written as DNA, the CDR3 is TGTGCCAGCAGCTTAGCCTTGGACAGCCACTACGAGCAGTACTTC. Protein product: CASSLALDSHYEQYF.

This clonotype was picked up a small number of times. The chain is built from TRBV7-2 and TRBJ1-2, with TRBD1 identical over 8 bases. V trimming: 5 bases; J trimming: 3 bases; junction bases outside the gene matches: 8. CDR1 and CDR2 from the germline V gene are SGHTA and FQGNSA. The CDR3 extends over 15 amino acids. CDR3 DNA sequence: TGTGCCAGCAGCCCCCGGACAGGGTTGGACTATGGCTACACCTTC. Translation gives CASSPRTGLDYGYTF.

This clonotype was observed a single time. This chain joins TRBV3-1 and TRBJ2-2; 7 bases are a match to TRBD2. This CDR3 has 14 amino acids. V trimming: 3 bases; J trimming: 6 bases; junction bases outside the gene matches: 4. CDR1 is LGHDT, CDR2 YNNKEL, per germline (reference sequence). The CDR3 sequence: CASSQREGSGELFF. In nucleotides, the CDR3 is TGTGCCAGCAGCCAGAGGGAGGGGTCCGGGGAGCTGTTTTTT.

V is TRBV7-2 and J is TRBJ2-1; 7 nucleotides match TRBD1. Germline V gene sequence: CDR1 SGHTA, CDR2 FQGNSA. The V segment lost 0 bases and the J segment 6 bases; nucleotides outside the gene matches: 5. The CDR3 runs 15 residues. DNA for the CDR3: TGTGCCAGCAGCTTAGCGCGAGCAGGGGGCAATGAGCAGTTCTTC. It yields the protein CASSLARAGGNEQFF.

This clonotype was seen a handful of times. The genes are TRBV20-1 and TRBJ2-7; 12 positions match TRBD2. The CDR3 has 17 residues. CDR1 is DFQATT and CDR2 is SNEGSKA in the germline V gene (reference sequence). Trimming removed 0 bases from V and 5 bases from J; junction bases left unmatched: 11. The CDR3 loop is CSARDFRRLAGANEQYF. The DNA for the CDR3 is TGCAGTGCTAGAGATTTCCGGAGACTAGCGGGAGCTAACGAGCAGTACTTC.

A few counts support this clonotype. The chain combines TRBV7-6 with TRBJ1-1, with D uncertain. The V gene lost 1 base and the J gene lost 4 bases, with 10 bases spanning the gap. CDR1 and CDR2 (germline): SGHVS, FNYEAQ. This CDR3 contains 14 residues. CDR3 residues: CASSLGDGGTEAFF. CDR3 DNA: TGTGCCAGCAGCTTAGGTGATGGCGGCACTGAAGCTTTCTTT.

There are many counts of this clonotype. Germline and junction disagree at one end, which may indicate a read error. The rearrangement joins TRBV27 to TRBJ1-2; D is unclear. Germline V CDR1 and CDR2: MNHEY, SMNVEV (reference sequence). CDR3 length: 13 amino acids. The CDR3 protein is CASSFGPNYGYTF. CDR3 coding DNA: TGCGCCAGCAGCTTCGGGCCAAACTATGGCTACACCTTC.

The rearrangement joins TRBV4-3 to TRBJ2-7, with D unresolved. Germline loops: CDR1 LGHNA, CDR2 YSLEER. V shed 4 bases and J shed 0 bases, with 10 bases lying between them. The CDR3 contains 14 residues. Here the CDR3 DNA reads TGCGCCAGCAGCCTTAGGGTCAGCTCCTACGAGCAGTACTTC. Translating it yields CASSLRVSSYEQYF.

CDR3: CASSSQGIYNEQFF. The DNA of the CDR3 is TGCGCCAGCAGCTCCCAGGGGATCTACAATGAGCAGTTCTTC. The gene calls are TRBV5-1 and TRBJ2-1; perhaps TRBD1 as D (6 bases). This CDR3 contains 14 residues. The germline CDR1 and CDR2 sequences are SGHRS and YFSETQ. Trimming stripped 3 bases from V and 3 bases from J, with 10 bases between.

The rearrangement uses TRBV4-3 and TRBJ2-3; 7 bases are shared with TRBD2. Germline loops: CDR1 LGHNA, CDR2 YSLEER. This CDR3 contains 16 residues. The V segment lost 5 bases and the J segment 4 bases; nucleotides outside the gene matches: 12. The CDR3 spells CASSWVLARSADTQYF. The DNA of the CDR3 is TGCGCCAGCAGCTGGGTACTAGCGAGATCCGCAGATACGCAGTATTTT.

This clonotype was observed a few times. The chain couples TRBV9 to TRBJ2-5; the D gene is possibly TRBD2 (6 bases). The CDR3 length is 16 residues. Germline V gene data show CDR1 as SGDLS and CDR2 as YYNGEE. The V gene lost 0 bases and the J gene lost 5 bases, with 17 bases spanning the gap. CDR3 nucleotide sequence: TGTGCCAGCAGCGTAGAAGGAGGGCTCATGGGGGAGACCCAGTACTTC. It translates to CASSVEGGLMGETQYF.

This chain joins TRBV30 and TRBJ2-3; no reliable D call. The CDR3 loop spans 15 amino acids. CDR1 is GTSNPN, CDR2 SVGIG, per germline (reference sequence). V was trimmed by 0 bases and J by 7 bases, leaving 17 bases between them. CDR3 coding DNA: TGTGCCTGGAGTGTAGGCAGCCTTTCAGGAAATACGCAGTATTTT. Amino acid sequence: CAWSVGSLSGNTQYF.

This clonotype was counted a few times. The CDR3 here is CASSRQAQGTDTQYF. Here the CDR3 DNA reads TGCGCCAGCAGCAGACAGGCTCAGGGTACAGATACGCAGTATTTT. The V gene is TRBV5-1, the J gene TRBJ2-3, with D possibly TRBD1 on 6 matching bases. CDR3 length: 15 residues. Germline V gene lookup returns CDR1 SGHRS and CDR2 YFSETQ. Deletions cut 4 bases from V and 3 bases from J, with 15 bases between.

The chain employs TRBV2 and TRBJ1-5, with D possibly being TRBD1 (6 bases). The CDR3 is 14 residues long. CDR1 is SNHLY, CDR2 FYNNEI, per germline. V was clipped by 5 bases and J by 2 bases, with 10 bases between them. CDR3 DNA sequence: TGTGCCAGCAGTAGCAGGGGCGGCAATCAGCCCCAGCATTTT. Translating gives CASSSRGGNQPQHF.

There are a few counts of this clonotype. The gene calls are TRBV3-1 and TRBJ2-7; D call uncertain. The V end lost 3 bases, the J end lost 3 bases, and 9 bases lay between the germline ends. CDR1 and CDR2 from the germline V gene are LGHDT and YNNKEL (reference sequence). The CDR3 contains 13 residues. The CDR3 loop is CASSQGNGYEQYF. CDR3 nucleotide sequence: TGTGCCAGCAGCCAGGGGAATGGCTACGAGCAGTACTTC.

This clonotype turned up a few times. The V and J genes are TRBV5-8 and TRBJ1-2, with 7 bases aligning to TRBD1. Germline V gene sequence: CDR1 SGHTS, CDR2 YDEGEE. Trimming at V came to 3 bases and at J to 4 bases, leaving 15 bases not matched to a gene. There are 17 residues in the CDR3. CDR3 sequence: CASSSNIRAGGAYGYTF. The CDR3 nucleotides read TGTGCCAGCAGCTCGAATATAAGGGCAGGGGGTGCCTATGGCTACACCTTC.